This T cell receptor (beta chain) was found in a study of low-dose radiotherapy and immunotherapy resistance in tumors. Looking at the study overall: It was 1 Gy per fraction every two weeks that Cohort 2 received, adding up to 13 Gy over 26 weeks. Intravenous ipilimumab 1 mg/kg every six weeks was given with nivolumab 240 mg every two weeks.

As for time point: after trial treatment. The treatment is: LDRT plus nivolumab, ipilimumab, low-dose cyclophosphamide and aspirin (RACIN trial). With TRAV- and TRBV-specific primers, first-strand cDNA was made, covering the alpha and beta chains. The PCR that amplified TCRs ran for approximately 18 cycles, relying on a constant-region primer and a V-primer adapter. TCRdb reanalysed the reads using MiXCR and keeps one entry per CDR3 protein. The table shows roughly 40,000 distinct CDR3 sequences, with less than 30% occurring only once. CDR3 size: 16 residues. V lost 6 bases and J lost 4; bases outside the gene matches: 14. CDR1 and CDR2 (germline): DFQATT, SNEGSKA (reference sequence). Many counts were recorded for this clonotype.

This specimen consisted of PBMCs, obtained after low-dose radiotherapy plus immunotherapy. The chain combines TRBV20-1 with TRBJ2-5; 10 nucleotides align to TRBD2. The sequence came from a male donor with prostate cancer. The CDR3 DNA follows: TGCAGTGCGAAACCTAGCGGGGGTAAGATGGGAGAGACCCAGTACTTC. This sequence encodes CSAKPSGGKMGETQYF.